This T cell receptor beta chain was found in a study of T cells in Graves' hyperthyroidism and ophthalmopathy. From RNA transcripts, TCR beta CDR3 regions were amplified. A set of HTBI primers served as the primers for a first-round RT-PCR of the TCR CDR3. TCRdb passed the multiplex PCR reads through MiXCR, listing each CDR3 protein once. The sample holds a few hundred thousand distinct CDR3 sequences, roughly 15% seen once. At least ten counts were recorded for this clonotype. Germline V gene data show CDR1 as SGHVS and CDR2 as FNYEAQ. Deletions cut 5 bases from V and 0 bases from J, with 17 bases between. This CDR3 spans 16 amino acids.

V gene TRBV7-6 combines with J gene TRBJ2-7; tentatively, D is TRBD2 (6 bases). The receptor was derived from a young woman with Graves' ophthalmopathy. The specimen was blood. The CDR3 nucleotides read TGTGCCAGCAGCCCCCGACTTACGGGGGACTCCTACGAGCAGTACTTC. Residues: CASSPRLTGDSYEQYF. The full variable domain, completed using reference TRBV7-6 and TRBJ2-7, is GAGVSQSPRYKVTKRGQDVALRCDPISGHVSLYWYRQALGQGPEFLTYFNYEAQQDKSGLPNDRFSAERPEGSISTLTIQRTEQRDSAMYRCASSPRLTGDSYEQYFGPGTRLTVT.